These T cell receptor beta chains were read from a single sample in a study of regulatory T cells in long-lasting Graves disease. TCRdb reprocessed the multiplex PCR reads with MiXCR, giving one entry per CDR3 protein. The data show about 620,000 distinct CDR3 sequences, less than 20% seen once. The data were also submitted as part of a second study, on T cells in Graves' hyperthyroidism and ophthalmopathy.

The specimen was peripheral blood mononuclear cells (PBMCs), collected at new diagnosis, from a patient treated with antithyroid drugs. Receptor source: a woman aged 30 to 39 with Graves disease. CDR3s include the opening cysteine and the closing phenylalanine or tryptophan. The order of the fields is V gene, clone size, D gene, J gene, CDR3 protein, CDR3 DNA. The D gene is left open where the match is weak. Some rows have no size entry. The others give once, few or many, or a class for an expanded clone.

V: TRBV30
size: -
D: -
J: TRBJ1-6
CDR3: CAWSADWESPLHF
DNA: TGTGCCTGGAGTGCGGACTGGGAGTCACCCCTCCACTTT

V: TRBV18
size: -
D: -
J: TRBJ1-5
CDR3: CASSPDQINQPQHF
DNA: TGTGCCAGCTCACCAGATCAGATCAATCAGCCCCAGCATTTT

V: TRBV7-6
size: -
D: -
J: TRBJ2-2
CDR3: CASSQFPGELFF
DNA: TGTGCCAGCAGCCAATTCCCCGGGGAGCTGTTTTTT

V: TRBV12-3/TRBV12-4
size: many
D: -
J: TRBJ2-5
CDR3: CASSSSQGSAQYF
DNA: TGTGCCAGCAGTTCCTCCCAGGGGTCGGCCCAGTACTTC

V: TRBV20-1
size: -
D: TRBD2
J: TRBJ2-7
CDR3: CSARVSGRAEEQYF
DNA: TGCAGTGCTAGAGTGAGCGGGAGGGCCGAGGAGCAGTACTTC

V: TRBV2
size: many
D: -
J: TRBJ1-4
CDR3: CASAPTQINEKLFF
DNA: TGTGCCAGCGCTCCTACACAGATTAATGAAAAACTGTTTTTT

V: TRBV11-2
size: -
D: TRBD2
J: TRBJ2-7
CDR3: CASSPRPGLAESYEQYF
DNA: TGTGCCAGCAGCCCCCGCCCGGGACTAGCGGAGTCCTACGAGCAGTACTTC

V: TRBV5-1
size: few
D: TRBD2
J: TRBJ2-5
CDR3: CASSLSGASQETQYF
DNA: TGCGCCAGCAGCCTGAGCGGGGCCTCACAAGAGACCCAGTACTTC

V: TRBV15
size: -
D: -
J: TRBJ2-5
CDR3: CATSRNTGVWETQYF
DNA: TGTGCCACCAGCAGGAACACCGGGGTCTGGGAGACCCAGTACTTC

V: TRBV28
size: many
D: TRBD1
J: TRBJ2-7
CDR3: CASTFLPGGREQYF
DNA: TGTGCCAGCACCTTTCTCCCAGGGGGTAGAGAGCAGTACTTC

V: TRBV28
size: many
D: -
J: TRBJ2-5
CDR3: CASSQKGETQYF
DNA: TGTGCCAGCTCACAGAAAGGGGAGACCCAGTACTTC

V: TRBV30
size: -
D: -
J: TRBJ1-5
CDR3: CAWSVGVLNQPQHF
DNA: TGTGCCTGGAGTGTCGGTGTATTGAATCAGCCCCAGCATTTT

V: TRBV30
size: -
D: -
J: TRBJ1-4
CDR3: CAWSIRGGRGKLFF
DNA: TGTGCCTGGAGTATCAGGGGAGGCAGGGGAAAACTGTTTTTT

V: TRBV18
size: -
D: TRBD2
J: TRBJ2-1
CDR3: CASSRLAGSNEQFF
DNA: TGTGCCAGCTCACGACTAGCGGGGAGCAATGAGCAGTTCTTC

V: TRBV7-2
size: -
D: TRBD2
J: TRBJ2-5
CDR3: CASSELAGVVETQYF
DNA: TGTGCCAGCAGCGAACTAGCGGGAGTGGTGGAGACCCAGTACTTC

V: TRBV20-1
size: many
D: TRBD1
J: TRBJ1-1
CDR3: CSARDSQGETEAFF
DNA: TGCAGTGCTAGAGATTCCCAGGGGGAAACTGAAGCTTTCTTT

V: TRBV20-1
size: few
D: -
J: TRBJ2-7
CDR3: CSARDFGSSYEQYF
DNA: TGCAGTGCTAGAGATTTTGGCAGCTCCTACGAGCAGTACTTC

V: TRBV6-1
size: -
D: -
J: TRBJ2-2
CDR3: CASRPPGTHTGELFF
DNA: TGTGCCAGCAGGCCTCCCGGGACCCACACCGGGGAGCTGTTTTTT

V: TRBV7-7
size: -
D: -
J: TRBJ2-1
CDR3: CASSPLGYEQFF
DNA: TGTGCTAGCAGCCCCCTTGGGTATGAGCAGTTCTTC

V: TRBV7-2
size: many
D: TRBD2
J: TRBJ2-1
CDR3: CASSTGTSGSKNEQFF
DNA: TGTGCCAGCAGCACCGGGACTAGCGGGAGTAAGAATGAGCAGTTCTTC

V: TRBV3-1
size: -
D: -
J: TRBJ2-7
CDR3: CASSLSFPRTMYF
DNA: TGTGCCAGCAGCCTTTCGTTCCCCCGGACGATGTACTTC

V: TRBV12-3/TRBV12-4
size: few
D: TRBD2
J: TRBJ2-1
CDR3: CASSSLGGLARPYNEQFF
DNA: TGTGCCAGCAGCTCTTTAGGGGGACTAGCGCGACCTTACAATGAGCAGTTCTTC

V: TRBV7-8
size: -
D: -
J: TRBJ1-1
CDR3: CASRTGGGGEAFF
DNA: TGTGCCAGCAGAACCGGGGGGGGGGGTGAAGCTTTCTTT

V: TRBV20-1
size: many
D: -
J: TRBJ2-6
CDR3: CSARGGSGANVLTF
DNA: TGCAGTGCTAGAGGGGGATCTGGGGCCAACGTCCTGACTTTC

V: TRBV15
size: many
D: -
J: TRBJ1-2
CDR3: CATSRDRALSHYGYTF
DNA: TGTGCCACCAGCAGAGACAGGGCTCTTTCCCACTATGGCTACACCTTC

V: TRBV7-9
size: many
D: -
J: TRBJ1-2
CDR3: CASSLSAGTRYGYTF
DNA: TGTGCCAGCAGCTTATCCGCAGGGACGCGGTATGGCTACACCTTC

V: TRBV5-6
size: few
D: TRBD2
J: TRBJ2-2
CDR3: CASGPFSGIAGELFF
DNA: TGTGCCAGCGGTCCATTCAGCGGGATAGCCGGGGAGCTGTTTTTT

V: TRBV5-1
size: -
D: -
J: TRBJ2-3
CDR3: CASSPLAIDTQYF
DNA: TGTGCCAGCAGCCCTCTAGCGATAGATACGCAGTATTTT

V: TRBV7-2
size: -
D: -
J: TRBJ2-6
CDR3: CASSLVGGTLSGANVLTF
DNA: TGTGCCAGCAGCTTAGTTGGTGGCACTCTATCTGGGGCCAACGTCCTGACTTTC

V: TRBV6-1
size: many
D: -
J: TRBJ1-5
CDR3: CASWRVGSNQPQHF
DNA: TGTGCCAGCTGGAGGGTTGGAAGCAATCAGCCCCAGCATTTT

V: TRBV6-1
size: many
D: -
J: TRBJ1-6
CDR3: CASTFWRGKRSPLHF
DNA: TGTGCCAGCACCTTCTGGAGAGGGAAACGGTCACCCCTCCACTTT

V: TRBV4-1
size: -
D: -
J: TRBJ2-1
CDR3: CASSQDIGLVYNEQFF
DNA: TGCGCCAGCAGCCAAGATATTGGCCTAGTCTACAATGAGCAGTTCTTC

V: TRBV7-9
size: many
D: TRBD1
J: TRBJ1-2
CDR3: CASSRTGYGYTF
DNA: TGTGCCAGCAGCAGGACAGGGTACGGCTACACCTTC

V: TRBV2
size: many
D: TRBD1
J: TRBJ1-1
CDR3: CASTLGTGTVNTEAFF
DNA: TGTGCCAGCACCCTAGGGACAGGGACAGTGAACACTGAAGCTTTCTTT

V: TRBV5-6
size: -
D: -
J: TRBJ1-1
CDR3: CASSLSQTEAFF
DNA: TGTGCCAGCAGCTTATCTCAAACCGAGGCTTTCTTT

V: TRBV5-4
size: few
D: TRBD1
J: TRBJ2-5
CDR3: CASSLGSGTGLGSQYF
DNA: TGTGCCAGCAGCTTGGGGTCCGGGACAGGGTTGGGGTCCCAGTACTTC

V: TRBV7-2
size: many
D: TRBD2
J: TRBJ2-7
CDR3: CASSQLAVSQQYF
DNA: TGTGCCAGCAGCCAGCTAGCGGTGTCCCAGCAGTACTTC

V: TRBV19
size: -
D: TRBD1
J: TRBJ2-7
CDR3: CASAPGQGAYEQYF
DNA: TGTGCCAGTGCACCGGGACAGGGCGCCTACGAGCAGTACTTC

V: TRBV19
size: -
D: TRBD1
J: TRBJ2-1
CDR3: CASSAPTGASISYNEQFF
DNA: TGTGCCAGTAGCGCGCCAACAGGGGCTTCGATCTCCTACAATGAGCAGTTCTTC

V: TRBV7-9
size: many
D: -
J: TRBJ1-2
CDR3: CASSLDQGGSYGYTF
DNA: TGTGCCAGCAGCTTAGATCAGGGAGGTTCGTATGGCTACACCTTC

V: TRBV19
size: many
D: -
J: TRBJ1-1
CDR3: CASSIGIGGTARTEAFF
DNA: TGTGCCAGTAGTATAGGGATCGGGGGCACGGCCCGAACTGAAGCTTTCTTT

V: TRBV9
size: -
D: TRBD2
J: TRBJ2-7
CDR3: CASTRGNGLGTYEQYF
DNA: TGTGCCAGCACCCGCGGGAATGGACTAGGAACCTACGAGCAGTACTTC

V: TRBV2
size: few
D: TRBD2
J: TRBJ2-1
CDR3: CASSATSGRASF
DNA: TGTGCCAGCAGTGCGACTAGCGGGAGGGCCTCCTTC

V: TRBV20-1
size: -
D: -
J: TRBJ2-2
CDR3: CSAADPGSPNTGELFF
DNA: TGCAGTGCTGCCGACCCCGGGAGTCCGAACACCGGGGAGCTGTTTTTT